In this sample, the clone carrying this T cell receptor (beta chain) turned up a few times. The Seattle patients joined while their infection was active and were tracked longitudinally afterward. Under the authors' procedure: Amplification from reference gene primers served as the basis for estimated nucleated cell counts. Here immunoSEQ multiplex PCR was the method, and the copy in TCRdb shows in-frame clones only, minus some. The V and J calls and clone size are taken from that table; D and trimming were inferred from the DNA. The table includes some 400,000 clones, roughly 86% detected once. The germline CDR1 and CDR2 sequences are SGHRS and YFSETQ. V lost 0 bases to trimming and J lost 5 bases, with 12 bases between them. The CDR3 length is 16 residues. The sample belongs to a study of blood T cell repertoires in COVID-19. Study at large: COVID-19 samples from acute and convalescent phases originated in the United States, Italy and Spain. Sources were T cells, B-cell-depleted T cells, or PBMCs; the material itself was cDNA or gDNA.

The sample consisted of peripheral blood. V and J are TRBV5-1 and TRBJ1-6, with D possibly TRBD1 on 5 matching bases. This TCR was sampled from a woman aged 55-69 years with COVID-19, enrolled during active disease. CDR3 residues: CASSLVGSGNNSPLHF. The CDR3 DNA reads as TGCGCCAGCAGCTTGGTCGGGTCAGGGAATAATTCACCCCTCCACTTT.